This T cell receptor beta chain is drawn from a study of blood T cell repertoires in COVID-19. Looking at the study overall: Acute and convalescent COVID-19 samples came from the United States, Italy and Spain. Nucleic acid was either cDNA or gDNA, and it came from T cells, B-cell-depleted T cells, or PBMCs.

Per the study methods: Estimation of nucleated cell counts relied on the amplification of reference gene primers. Repertoires were generated with immunoSEQ multiplex PCR, while TCRdb's copy carries only in-frame clones and drops some. V, J and clone size are those of that table, while D and trimming were read from the DNA. The sample lists roughly 42,000 clones, 80% to 90% seen once, with approximately 13% in the top ten. Germline V lookup: CDR1 MDHEN, CDR2 SYDVKM. CDR3 length equals 16 residues. The V gene end was trimmed by 3 bases and the J gene end by 0 bases; junction bases not matched to a gene: 7.

This receptor was identified in a woman aged 70-85 years in a cohort sampled during active COVID-19. Sequencing was carried out using peripheral blood. The rearrangement uses TRBV28 and TRBJ1-2, with 7 bases that match TRBD1. For the CDR3, the DNA is TGTGCCAGCAGTTTCCCCCGCGGACAGGCTAACTATGGCTACACCTTC. It specifies CASSFPRGQANYGYTF.